A single TCR beta chain is shown here with its context. Its antigen is undetermined. In the PCR, 60 Vbeta and 13 Jbeta primers were used. TCRdb keeps only in-frame clones here, not all; method: immunoSEQ multiplex PCR. The sample comprises fewer than 120,000 clones, approximately 83% of which are singletons, and around 2% rests with the top ten. The sample originates from a study of cytomegalovirus exposure and HLA in healthy donors. For the study at large: Caucasian-associated ancestry cluster membership applied to 75% to 85% of around 400 genotyped donors.

Study results and limitations: It was only CMV serostatus that was available as immune exposure information. In a later analysis, V- and J-gene trimming of beta chains associated with a DCLRE1C missense variant, replicated independently. Fewer N-insertions (relative to the approximately 700-donor mean) were reportedly seen in an Asian-associated ancestry cluster in a later analysis.

Germline V gene data show CDR1 as SGHDN and CDR2 as FVKESK. V dropped 1 base and J dropped 8 bases, with 10 bases sitting between them. CDR3 length: 13 amino acids. This chain joins TRBV14 and TRBJ2-3; TRBD2 might be the D (5 bases). Source material: PBMCs. The clonotype comes from a man in his forties in good health and CMV-seronegative. The CDR3: CASSQVRTATQYF. CDR3 DNA: TGTGCCAGCAGCCAAGTTCGGACTGCTACGCAGTATTTT. Complete variable domain (other parts from reference TRBV14 and TRBJ2-3): EAGVTQFPSHSVIEKGQTVTLRCDPISGHDNLYWYRRVMGKEIKFLLHFVKESKQDESGMPNNRFLAERTGGTYSTLKVQPAELEDSGVYFCASSQVRTATQYFGPGTRLTVL.